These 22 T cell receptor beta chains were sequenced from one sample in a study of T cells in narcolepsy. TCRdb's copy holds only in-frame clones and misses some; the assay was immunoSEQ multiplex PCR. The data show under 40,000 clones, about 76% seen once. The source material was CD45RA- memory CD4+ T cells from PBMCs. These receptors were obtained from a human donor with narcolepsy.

CDR3 amino acids: CASSSDSSTDTQYF. The CDR3 DNA reads as TGTGCCAGCAGCAGCGACAGTAGCACAGATACGCAGTATTTT. This sequence joins TRBV5-4 and TRBJ2-3, with D possibly TRBD1 on 5 matching bases. This CDR3 contains 14 residues. Deletions cut 4 bases from V and 0 bases from J, with 9 bases between. The germline gives CDR1 SGHNT, CDR2 YYREEE (reference sequence).

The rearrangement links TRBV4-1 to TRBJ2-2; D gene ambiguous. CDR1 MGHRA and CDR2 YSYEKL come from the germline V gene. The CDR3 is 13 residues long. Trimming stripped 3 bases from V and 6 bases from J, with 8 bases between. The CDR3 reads CASSHVHPGELFF. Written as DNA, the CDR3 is TGCGCCAGCAGCCACGTCCACCCCGGGGAGCTGTTTTTT.

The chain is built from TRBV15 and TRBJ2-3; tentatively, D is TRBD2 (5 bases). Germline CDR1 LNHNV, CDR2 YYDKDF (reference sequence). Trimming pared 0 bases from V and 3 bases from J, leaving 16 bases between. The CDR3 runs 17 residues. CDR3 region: CATSRDLGSSRTDTQYF. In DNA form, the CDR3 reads TGTGCCACCAGCAGAGATCTTGGGAGTAGTAGGACAGATACGCAGTATTTT.

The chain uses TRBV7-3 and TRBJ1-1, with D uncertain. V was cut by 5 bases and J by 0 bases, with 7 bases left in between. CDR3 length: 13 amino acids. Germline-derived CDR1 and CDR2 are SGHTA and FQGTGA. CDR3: CASSPEMNTEAFF. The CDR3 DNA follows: TGTGCCAGCAGCCCAGAAATGAACACTGAAGCTTTCTTT.

The CDR3 DNA reads TGCGCCAGCGCCCGGGGAGAAAACCAAGAGACCCAGTACTTC. Protein sequence: CASARGENQETQYF. The J gene is TRBJ2-5, the V gene TRBV5-1; TRBD2 is a possible D gene (5 bases). Germline CDR1 reads SGHRS; CDR2 reads YFSETQ. V shed 7 bases and J shed 0 bases, with 13 bases lying between them. CDR3 length: 14 amino acids.

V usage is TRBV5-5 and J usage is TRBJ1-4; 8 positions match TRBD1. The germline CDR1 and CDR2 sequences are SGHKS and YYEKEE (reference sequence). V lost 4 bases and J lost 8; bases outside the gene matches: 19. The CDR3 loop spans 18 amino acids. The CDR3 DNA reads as TGTGCCAGCAGCCGCCTATTTTCGGACAGGGTTTTGTTGGAAAAACTGTTTTTT. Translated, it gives CASSRLFSDRVLLEKLFF.

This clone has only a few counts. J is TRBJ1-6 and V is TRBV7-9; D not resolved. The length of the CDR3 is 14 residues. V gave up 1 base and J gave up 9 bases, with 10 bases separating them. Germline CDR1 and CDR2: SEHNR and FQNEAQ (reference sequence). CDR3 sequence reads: CASSLGDVGSPLHF. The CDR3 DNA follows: TGTGCCAGCAGCTTAGGGGATGTGGGTTCACCCCTCCACTTT.

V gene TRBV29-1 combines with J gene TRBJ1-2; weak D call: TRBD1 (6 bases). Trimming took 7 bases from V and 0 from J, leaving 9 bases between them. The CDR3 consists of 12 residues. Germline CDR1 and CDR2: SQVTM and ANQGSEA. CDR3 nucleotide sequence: TGCAGCGCCCGGACAGCTAACTATGGCTACACCTTC. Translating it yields CSARTANYGYTF.

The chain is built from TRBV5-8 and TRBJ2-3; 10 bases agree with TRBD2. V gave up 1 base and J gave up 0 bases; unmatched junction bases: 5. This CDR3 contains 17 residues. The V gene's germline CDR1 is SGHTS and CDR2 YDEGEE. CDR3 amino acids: CASSLYASGRSTDTQYF. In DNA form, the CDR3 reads TGTGCCAGCAGCTTGTACGCTAGCGGGAGAAGCACAGATACGCAGTATTTT.

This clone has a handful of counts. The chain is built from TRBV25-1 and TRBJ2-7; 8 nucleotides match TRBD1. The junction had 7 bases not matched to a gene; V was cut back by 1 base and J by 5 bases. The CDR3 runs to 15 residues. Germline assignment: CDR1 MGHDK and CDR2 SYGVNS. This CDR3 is CASSEFRPQGDEQYF. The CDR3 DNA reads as TGTGCCAGCAGTGAATTTAGACCACAGGGGGACGAGCAGTACTTC.

CDR3 DNA sequence: TGTGCCAGCAGTTTCCGGGGGACTGAAGCTTTCTTT. Its protein product is CASSFRGTEAFF. The V gene is TRBV6-1, the J gene TRBJ1-1; D may be TRBD1 (5 bases). Trimming took 5 bases from V and 5 from J, leaving 9 bases between them. In germline, CDR1 is MNHNS, CDR2 SASEGT. The CDR3 is 12 amino acids.

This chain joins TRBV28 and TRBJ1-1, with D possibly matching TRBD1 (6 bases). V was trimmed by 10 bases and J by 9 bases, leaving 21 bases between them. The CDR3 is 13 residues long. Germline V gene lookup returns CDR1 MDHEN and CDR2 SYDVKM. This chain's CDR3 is CATRRGPEGKAFF. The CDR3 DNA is TGTGCCACCCGGCGGGGGCCAGAGGGGAAAGCTTTCTTT.

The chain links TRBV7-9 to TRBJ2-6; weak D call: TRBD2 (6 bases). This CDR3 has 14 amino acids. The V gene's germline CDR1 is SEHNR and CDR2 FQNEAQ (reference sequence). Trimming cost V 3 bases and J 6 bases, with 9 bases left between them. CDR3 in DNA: TGTGCCAGCAGCTTCACGGGGGAGGCCAACGTCCTGACTTTC. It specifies CASSFTGEANVLTF.

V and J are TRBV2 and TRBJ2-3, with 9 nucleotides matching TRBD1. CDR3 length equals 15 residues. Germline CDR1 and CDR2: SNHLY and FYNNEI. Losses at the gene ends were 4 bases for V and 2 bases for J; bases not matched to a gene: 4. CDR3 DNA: TGTGCCAGCAGTGGACGGGACAGGGTCACAGATACGCAGTATTTT. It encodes CASSGRDRVTDTQYF.

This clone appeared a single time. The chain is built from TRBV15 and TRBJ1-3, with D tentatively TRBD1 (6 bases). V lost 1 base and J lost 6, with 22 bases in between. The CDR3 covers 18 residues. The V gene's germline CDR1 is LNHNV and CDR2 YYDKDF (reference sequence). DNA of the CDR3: TGTGCCACCAGCAGAGGGGGGCGCGGGGAGTCTCCCCTAAACACCATATATTTT. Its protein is CATSRGGRGESPLNTIYF.

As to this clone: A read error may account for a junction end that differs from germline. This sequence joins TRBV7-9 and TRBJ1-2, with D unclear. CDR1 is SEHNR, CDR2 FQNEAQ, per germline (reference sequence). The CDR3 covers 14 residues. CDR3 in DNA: TGTGCCAGCAGCCTAGCCTCCTCTTGGTATGGCTACACCTTC. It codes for CASSLASSWYGYTF.

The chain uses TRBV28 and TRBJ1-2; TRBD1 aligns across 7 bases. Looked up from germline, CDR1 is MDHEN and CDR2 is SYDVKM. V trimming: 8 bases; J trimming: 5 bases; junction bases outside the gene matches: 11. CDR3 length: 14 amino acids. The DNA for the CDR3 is TGTGCCAGCTCAGAGGGGGACAGAGGGTATGGCTACACCTTC. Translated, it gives CASSEGDRGYGYTF.

CDR3 region: CASSFSGQTYGYTF. The CDR3, as DNA: TGTGCCAGCAGCTTCTCGGGACAGACCTATGGCTACACCTTC. The V gene is TRBV7-2, the J gene TRBJ1-2; 7 nucleotides align to TRBD1. V was pared by 3 bases and J by 4 bases, with 5 bases of the junction left unmatched. This CDR3 contains 14 residues. Germline V gene sequence: CDR1 SGHTA, CDR2 FQGNSA.

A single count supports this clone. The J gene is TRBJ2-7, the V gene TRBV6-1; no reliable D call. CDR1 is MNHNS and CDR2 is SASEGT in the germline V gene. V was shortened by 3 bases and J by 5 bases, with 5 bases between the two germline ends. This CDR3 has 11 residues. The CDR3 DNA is TGTGCCAGCAGTGATGCGGACGAGCAGTACTTC. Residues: CASSDADEQYF.

CDR3 DNA: TGTGCCAGCAGCCCCTGGCCAGCGGGAGTGGATACGCAGTATTTT. Protein sequence: CASSPWPAGVDTQYF. The V gene is TRBV11-2, the J gene TRBJ2-3, with 8 bases lining up with TRBD2. V dropped 5 bases and J dropped 6; count of bases not matched to a gene: 10. CDR1 is SGHAT and CDR2 is FQNNGV in the germline V gene. CDR3 length: 15 residues.

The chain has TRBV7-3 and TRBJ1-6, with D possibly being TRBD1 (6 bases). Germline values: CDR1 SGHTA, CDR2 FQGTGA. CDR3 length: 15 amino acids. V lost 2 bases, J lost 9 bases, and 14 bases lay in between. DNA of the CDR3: TGTGCCAGCAGCTTAGGTCGGGGGGGCGGTTCACCCCTCCACTTT. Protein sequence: CASSLGRGGGSPLHF.

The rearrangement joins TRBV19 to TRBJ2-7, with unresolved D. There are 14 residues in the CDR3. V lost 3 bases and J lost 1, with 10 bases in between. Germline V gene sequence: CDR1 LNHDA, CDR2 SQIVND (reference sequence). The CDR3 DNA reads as TGTGCCAGTAGTATCGCCCTCTCTTCCTACGAGCAGTACTTC. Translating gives CASSIALSSYEQYF.